The rows below give T cell receptor beta chains drawn from one sample of a study of molecular identifiers for immune sequencing clone quantification. TCRdb reanalysed the PCR reads using MiXCR and keeps one entry per CDR3 protein. The sample lists under 800,000 distinct CDR3 sequences; roughly 25% were seen once. The sample was naive CD8+ T cells from blood, with Jurkat cell RNA spiked in. These receptors were obtained from a human donor in good health. Some libraries in this study had Jurkat cell RNA spiked in. Each CDR3 is given with its conserved first and last residue. The D gene is left open where the match is weak.

d_call: .
v_call: TRBV5-6
cdr3_aa: CASSLSGGRAEAFF

d_call: TRBD1
v_call: TRBV9
cdr3_aa: CASSVVGTANTGELFF

d_call: .
v_call: TRBV6-2/TRBV6-3
cdr3_aa: CTSSWDESEAFF

d_call: .
v_call: TRBV4-1
cdr3_aa: CASSQVAQGGTYEQYF

d_call: .
v_call: TRBV28
cdr3_aa: CASSPYRGVGSPLHF

d_call: .
v_call: TRBV12-3/TRBV12-4
cdr3_aa: CASSLQTSTDTQYF

d_call: .
v_call: TRBV4-1
cdr3_aa: CASSQVAGALYNEQFF

d_call: .
v_call: TRBV11-2
cdr3_aa: CASRSSTARRAKNIQYF

d_call: .
v_call: TRBV29-1
cdr3_aa: CSVEPPQGYWTDTQYF

d_call: .
v_call: TRBV2
cdr3_aa: CASSEAPSRDQYF

d_call: .
v_call: TRBV28
cdr3_aa: CSSSFPGNTIYF

d_call: .
v_call: TRBV2
cdr3_aa: CARRLPENGYPF

d_call: TRBD2
v_call: TRBV29-1
cdr3_aa: CSVEDQTSGGSYEQYF

d_call: .
v_call: TRBV7-6
cdr3_aa: CASSQYGGADTQYF

d_call: TRBD1
v_call: TRBV7-9
cdr3_aa: CASRQGSNQPQHF

d_call: TRBD1
v_call: TRBV13
cdr3_aa: CASSPRTGGNYGYTF

d_call: .
v_call: TRBV6-5
cdr3_aa: CASSYSTALGTDTQYF

d_call: .
v_call: TRBV25-1
cdr3_aa: CASSEYGVLRYTEAFF